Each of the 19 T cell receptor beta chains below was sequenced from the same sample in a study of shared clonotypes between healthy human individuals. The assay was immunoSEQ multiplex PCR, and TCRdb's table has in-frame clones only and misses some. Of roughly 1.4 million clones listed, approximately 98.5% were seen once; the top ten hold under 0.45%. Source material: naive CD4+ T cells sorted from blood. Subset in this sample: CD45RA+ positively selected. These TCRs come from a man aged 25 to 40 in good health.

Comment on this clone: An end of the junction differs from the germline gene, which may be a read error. This chain's CDR3 is CALSGYTF. CDR3 nucleotide sequence: TGTGCCTTGAGTGGCTACACCTTC. The chain combines TRBV30 with TRBJ1-2; no reliable D call. Germline CDR1 and CDR2: GTSNPN and SVGIG (reference sequence). The CDR3 is 8 residues long. Drawing the rest from reference TRBV30 and TRBJ1-2, the complete variable domain is SQTIHQWPATLVQPVGSPLSLECTVEGTSNPNLYWYRQAAGRGLQLLFYSVGIGQISSEVPQNLSASRPQDRQFILSSKKLLLSDSGFYLCALSGYTFGSGTRLTVV.

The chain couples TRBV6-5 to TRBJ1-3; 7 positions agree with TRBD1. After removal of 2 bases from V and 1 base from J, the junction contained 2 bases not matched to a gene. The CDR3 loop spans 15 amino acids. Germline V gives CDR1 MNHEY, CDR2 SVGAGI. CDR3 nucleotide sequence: TGTGCCAGCAGTTACAAGGGGGCATCTGGAAACACCATATATTTT. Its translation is CASSYKGASGNTIYF.

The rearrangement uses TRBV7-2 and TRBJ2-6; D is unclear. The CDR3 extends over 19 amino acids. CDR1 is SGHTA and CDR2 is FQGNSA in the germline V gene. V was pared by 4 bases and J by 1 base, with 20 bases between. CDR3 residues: CASSSPLEAFSSGANVLTF. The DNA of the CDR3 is TGTGCCAGCAGCTCACCACTTGAGGCCTTCTCTTCTGGGGCCAACGTCCTGACTTTC.

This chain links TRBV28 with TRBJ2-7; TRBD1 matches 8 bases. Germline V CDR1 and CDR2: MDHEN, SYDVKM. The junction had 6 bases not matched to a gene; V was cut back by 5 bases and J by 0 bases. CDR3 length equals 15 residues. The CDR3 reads CASSRRTGLSYEQYF. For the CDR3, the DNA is TGTGCCAGCAGTCGGAGGACAGGGCTCTCCTACGAGCAGTACTTC.

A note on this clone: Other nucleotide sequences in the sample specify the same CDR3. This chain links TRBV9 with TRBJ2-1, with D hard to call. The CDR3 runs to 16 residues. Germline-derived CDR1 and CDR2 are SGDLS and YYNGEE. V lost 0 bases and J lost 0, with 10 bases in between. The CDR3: CASSVVGGSSYNEQFF. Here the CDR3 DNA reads TGTGCCAGCAGCGTAGTGGGCGGAAGCTCCTACAATGAGCAGTTCTTC. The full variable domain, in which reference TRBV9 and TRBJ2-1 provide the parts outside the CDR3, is DSGVTQTPKHLITATGQRVTLRCSPRSGDLSVYWYQQSLDQGLQFLIQYYNGEERAKGNILERFSAQQFPDLHSELNLSSLELGDSALYFCASSVVGGSSYNEQFFGPGTRLTVL.

The CDR3 spells CATSSLAGESRYEQYF. The CDR3 DNA sequence: TGTGCCACCAGCAGTCTAGCGGGAGAGAGCAGGTACGAGCAGTACTTC. J is TRBJ2-7 and V is TRBV15; TRBD2 aligns across 10 bases. Germline lookup yields CDR1 LNHNV and CDR2 YYDKDF (reference sequence). The junction had 9 bases not matched to a gene; V was cut back by 3 bases and J by 4 bases. The CDR3 has 16 residues.

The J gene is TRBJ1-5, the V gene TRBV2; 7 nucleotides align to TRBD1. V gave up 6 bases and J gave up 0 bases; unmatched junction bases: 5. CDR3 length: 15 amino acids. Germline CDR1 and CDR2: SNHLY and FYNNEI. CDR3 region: CASRRQGYSNQPQHF. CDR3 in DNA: TGTGCCAGCAGAAGACAGGGTTATAGCAATCAGCCCCAGCATTTT.

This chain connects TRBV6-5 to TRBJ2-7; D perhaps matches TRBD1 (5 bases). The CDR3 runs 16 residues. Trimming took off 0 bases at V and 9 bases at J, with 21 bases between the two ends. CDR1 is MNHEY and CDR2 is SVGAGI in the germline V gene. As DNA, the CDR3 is TGTGCCAGCAGTTACTCGCAGGCAGGGTCATCCAAGGGGCAGTACTTC. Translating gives CASSYSQAGSSKGQYF.

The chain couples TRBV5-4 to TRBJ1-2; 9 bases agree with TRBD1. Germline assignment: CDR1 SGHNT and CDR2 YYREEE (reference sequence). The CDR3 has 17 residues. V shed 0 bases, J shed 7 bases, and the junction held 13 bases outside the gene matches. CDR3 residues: CASSLGGTGISLGGYTF. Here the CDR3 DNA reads TGTGCCAGCAGCTTGGGAGGGACAGGGATAAGTCTAGGTGGCTACACCTTC.

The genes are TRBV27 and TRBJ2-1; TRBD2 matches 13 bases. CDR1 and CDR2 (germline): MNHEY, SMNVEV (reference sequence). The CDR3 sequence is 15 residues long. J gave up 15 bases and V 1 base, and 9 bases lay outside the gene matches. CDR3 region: CASSLFRTSGSRMFF. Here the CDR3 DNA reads TGTGCCAGCAGTTTATTTAGGACTAGCGGGAGCCGCATGTTCTTC.

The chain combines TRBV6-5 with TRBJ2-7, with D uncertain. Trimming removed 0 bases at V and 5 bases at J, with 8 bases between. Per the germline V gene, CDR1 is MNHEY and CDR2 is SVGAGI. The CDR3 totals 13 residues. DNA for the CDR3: TGTGCCAGCAGTTACTCGAATCTGGACGAGCAGTACTTC. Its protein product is CASSYSNLDEQYF.

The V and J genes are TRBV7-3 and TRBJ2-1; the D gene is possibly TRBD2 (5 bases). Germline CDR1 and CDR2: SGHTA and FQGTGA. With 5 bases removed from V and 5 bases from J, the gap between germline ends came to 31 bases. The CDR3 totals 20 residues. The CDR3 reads CASSPDSASGKPRVDNEQFF. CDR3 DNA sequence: TGTGCCAGCAGCCCCGATTCGGCGAGCGGCAAACCTCGTGTCGACAATGAGCAGTTCTTC.

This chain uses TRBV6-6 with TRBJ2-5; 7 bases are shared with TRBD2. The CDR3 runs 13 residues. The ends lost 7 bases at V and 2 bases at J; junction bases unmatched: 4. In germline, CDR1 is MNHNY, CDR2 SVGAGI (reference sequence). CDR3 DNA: TGTGCCAGCAACCAGGGAGGGCAAGAGACCCAGTACTTC. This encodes CASNQGGQETQYF.

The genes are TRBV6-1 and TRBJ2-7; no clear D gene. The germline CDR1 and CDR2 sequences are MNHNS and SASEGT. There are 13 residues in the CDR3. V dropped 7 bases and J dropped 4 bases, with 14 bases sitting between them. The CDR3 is CASKGYLFYEQYF. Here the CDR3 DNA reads TGTGCCAGCAAGGGTTACCTTTTTTACGAGCAGTACTTC.

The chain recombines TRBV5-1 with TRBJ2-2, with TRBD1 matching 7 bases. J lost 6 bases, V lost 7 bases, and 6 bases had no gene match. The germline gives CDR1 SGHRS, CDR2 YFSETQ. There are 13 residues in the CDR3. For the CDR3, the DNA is TGCGCCAGCTTGGGTCAGGGGGCCGGGGAGCTGTTTTTT. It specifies CASLGQGAGELFF.

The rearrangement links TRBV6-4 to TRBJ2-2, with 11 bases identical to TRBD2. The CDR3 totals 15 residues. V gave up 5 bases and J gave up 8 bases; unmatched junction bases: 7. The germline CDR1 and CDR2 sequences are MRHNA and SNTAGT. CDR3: CASSRLAGSGGELFF. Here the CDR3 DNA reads TGTGCCAGCAGTCGACTAGCGGGGTCCGGTGGGGAGCTGTTTTTT.

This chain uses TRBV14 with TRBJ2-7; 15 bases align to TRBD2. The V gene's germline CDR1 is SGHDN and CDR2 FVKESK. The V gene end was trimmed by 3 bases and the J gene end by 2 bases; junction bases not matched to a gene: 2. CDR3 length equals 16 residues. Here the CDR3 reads CASSQGLAGGTYEQYF. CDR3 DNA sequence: TGTGCCAGCAGCCAGGGACTAGCGGGAGGAACCTACGAGCAGTACTTC.

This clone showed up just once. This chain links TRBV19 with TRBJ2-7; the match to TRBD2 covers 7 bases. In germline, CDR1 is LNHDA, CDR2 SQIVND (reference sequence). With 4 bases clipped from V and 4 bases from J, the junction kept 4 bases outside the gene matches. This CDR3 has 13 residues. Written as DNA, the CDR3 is TGTGCCAGTAGTAGGGGGGGAAGGTACGAGCAGTACTTC. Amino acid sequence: CASSRGGRYEQYF.

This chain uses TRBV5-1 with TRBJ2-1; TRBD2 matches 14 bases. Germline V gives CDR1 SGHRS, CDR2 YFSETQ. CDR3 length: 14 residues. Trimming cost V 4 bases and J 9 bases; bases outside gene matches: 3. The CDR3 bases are TGCGCCAGCAGCCTGGGACTAGCGGGAGCTGAGCAGTTCTTC. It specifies CASSLGLAGAEQFF.